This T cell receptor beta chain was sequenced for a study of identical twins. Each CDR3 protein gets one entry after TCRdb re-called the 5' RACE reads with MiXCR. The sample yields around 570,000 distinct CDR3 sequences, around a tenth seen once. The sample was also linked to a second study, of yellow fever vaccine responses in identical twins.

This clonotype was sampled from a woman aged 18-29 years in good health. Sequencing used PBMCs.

CDR3 bases: TGTGCCAGCCGCTCAGGACAGGGATCCTACGAGCAGTACTTC. Amino acid sequence: CASRSGQGSYEQYF. The rearrangement uses TRBV6-1 and TRBJ2-7; 8 positions match TRBD1. The CDR3 runs 14 residues. V lost 8 bases and J lost 1; bases outside the gene matches: 7. Germline loops: CDR1 MNHNS, CDR2 SASEGT.